Below are 32 T cell receptor beta chains sequenced from a single sample in a study of Tregs in tolerant kidney transplant recipients (dated by TCRdb to 2018 to 2020). The sample's time point, from its label and the paper: blood sample drawn before combined kidney and bone marrow transplant. The library was generated by the immunoSEQ multiplex PCR assay. Drawn from immuneACCESS, this table holds only the in-frame rearrangements with V and J called that TCRdb kept. Clones are partly lost; checked studies trace under half to an unresolved V gene and leave the rest unexplained. This sample gives 98,000 or so clones in total; 90% of them show up just once. Just under 0.35% of the sample rests with the top ten. The starting material was CD4+ T cells from blood, obtained before the transplant. These receptor sequences come from a human donor who received a combined kidney and bone marrow transplant.

The J gene is TRBJ1-1, the V gene TRBV29-1, with a possible D match to TRBD1 (6 bases). The CDR3 covers 13 residues. V shed 4 bases and J shed 6 bases, with 15 bases lying between them. Germline V gene data show CDR1 as SQVTM and CDR2 as ANQGSEA. The CDR3 is CSVGEGGGAEAFF. CDR3 nucleotides: TGCAGCGTTGGTGAGGGGGGAGGGGCTGAAGCTTTCTTT.

The J gene is TRBJ2-7, the V gene TRBV4-1, with 7 bases identical to TRBD1. In germline, CDR1 is MGHRA, CDR2 YSYEKL. The CDR3 runs 13 residues. With 6 bases clipped from V and 0 bases from J, the junction kept 2 bases outside the gene matches. The CDR3 here is CASRGQSSYEQYF. DNA for the CDR3: TGCGCCAGCAGGGGACAGAGCTCCTACGAGCAGTACTTC.

The CDR3 DNA sequence: TGCGCCAGCAGCTTGGATGGAACAGGGGGAGGAAACACCATATATTTT. Its protein product is CASSLDGTGGGNTIYF. This chain links TRBV5-1 with TRBJ1-3; TRBD1 agrees at 8 bases. V shed 0 bases, J shed 4 bases, and the junction held 6 bases outside the gene matches. CDR1 is SGHRS and CDR2 is YFSETQ in the germline V gene. The CDR3 is 16 residues long.

The V and J genes are TRBV28 and TRBJ2-5; 9 bases map to TRBD2. V lost 4 bases, J lost 1 base, and 4 bases stayed unmatched. The CDR3 contains 15 residues. CDR1 MDHEN and CDR2 SYDVKM come from the germline V gene. For the CDR3, the DNA is TGTGCCAGCAGTTCGGCGGGAGGGCGCCAAGAGACCCAGTACTTC. It translates to CASSSAGGRQETQYF.

V is TRBV19 and J is TRBJ1-5; D gene ambiguous. Trimming removed 3 bases from V and 3 bases from J, with 15 bases in between. Germline V lookup: CDR1 LNHDA, CDR2 SQIVND (reference sequence). This CDR3 is built from 16 residues. The CDR3 region is CASSIPTGSLNQPQHF. Here the CDR3 DNA reads TGTGCCAGTAGTATCCCGACGGGTTCGCTCAATCAGCCCCAGCATTTT.

The chain is built from TRBV4-1 and TRBJ1-2; D unresolved. V lost 5 bases and J 0 bases, leaving 16 bases between the germline ends. CDR3 length: 16 residues. The germline V gene encodes CDR1 MGHRA and CDR2 YSYEKL. The CDR3, as DNA: TGCGCCAGCAGCAACCCGGCGGTGCGGCCTAACTATGGCTACACCTTC. Protein product: CASSNPAVRPNYGYTF.

The chain carries TRBV5-1 and TRBJ1-6, with 7 positions matching TRBD1. The CDR3 sequence is 15 residues long. V lost 4 bases, J lost 7 bases, and 8 bases stayed unmatched. CDR1 and CDR2 from the germline V gene are SGHRS and YFSETQ. The CDR3 loop is CASSISGGDNSPLHF. In DNA, the CDR3 is TGCGCCAGCAGCATTTCAGGGGGAGACAATTCACCCCTCCACTTT. The full variable domain, completed using reference TRBV5-1 and TRBJ1-6, is KAGVTQTPRYLIKTRGQQVTLSCSPISGHRSVSWYQQTPGQGLQFLFEYFSETQRNKGNFPGRFSGRQFSNSRSEMNVSTLELGDSALYLCASSISGGDNSPLHFGNGTRLTVT.

The CDR3 nucleotides are TGTGCCAGCAGCGTAGGGGTGACTAGCGGACGATCCTACGAGCAGTACTTC. It yields the protein CASSVGVTSGRSYEQYF. V usage is TRBV9 and J usage is TRBJ2-7; 9 bases are shared with TRBD2. CDR1 and CDR2 from the germline V gene are SGDLS and YYNGEE. The CDR3 sequence is 17 residues long. V trimming: 0 bases; J trimming: 1 base; junction bases outside the gene matches: 8.

The V gene is TRBV19, the J gene TRBJ2-7; 8 bases line up with TRBD1. CDR1 LNHDA and CDR2 SQIVND come from the germline V gene (reference sequence). Trimming took 3 bases from V and 3 from J; bases not matched to a gene: 7. This CDR3 spans 15 amino acids. The CDR3 DNA reads as TGTGCCAGTAGTATCGTCGGACAGGGACACTACGAGCAGTACTTC. Amino acid sequence: CASSIVGQGHYEQYF.

This chain joins TRBV6-5 and TRBJ1-1, with 8 bases that match TRBD1. The CDR3 spans 14 residues. Germline V gives CDR1 MNHEY, CDR2 SVGAGI. Losses at the gene ends were 5 bases for V and 7 bases for J; bases not matched to a gene: 9. This CDR3 is CASSGRTGKGEAFF. The CDR3, as DNA: TGTGCCAGCAGTGGCAGGACAGGGAAAGGTGAAGCTTTCTTT.

In this sample, this clone turned up a few times. This chain connects TRBV6-5 to TRBJ2-7; D might be TRBD1 (6 bases). The V gene's germline CDR1 is MNHEY and CDR2 SVGAGI. The V gene lost 6 bases and the J gene lost 2 bases, with 17 bases spanning the gap. The CDR3 is 15 residues long. CDR3 protein: CASRPKPTGTYEQYF. The CDR3 nucleotides read TGTGCCAGCAGACCTAAACCCACAGGGACCTACGAGCAGTACTTC.

The chain links TRBV9 to TRBJ2-5; 12 bases line up with TRBD2. V was pared by 4 bases and J by 5 bases, with 12 bases of the junction left unmatched. CDR3 length: 17 amino acids. The germline V gene has CDR1 SGDLS and CDR2 YYNGEE. DNA for the CDR3: TGTGCCAGCAGCTCCCGACTAGCGGGAGATGGGAGGGAGACCCAGTACTTC. As protein: CASSSRLAGDGRETQYF.

The chain joins TRBV27 to TRBJ2-7; D unclear. This CDR3 region has 12 residues. CDR1 is MNHEY, CDR2 SMNVEV, per germline (reference sequence). V lost 6 bases, J lost 0 bases, and 6 bases lay in between. In DNA form, the CDR3 reads TGTGCCAGCAGACCTAGCTCCTACGAGCAGTACTTC. Protein sequence: CASRPSSYEQYF.

The chain employs TRBV11-2 and TRBJ2-7; 10 bases match TRBD2. CDR3 length: 17 residues. Germline trimming cut 5 bases from V and 4 bases from J; bases unmatched to any gene: 14. Germline CDR1 reads SGHAT; CDR2 reads FQNNGV. For the CDR3, the DNA is TGTGCCAGCAGCCCTCTAGCGGGAGTTTCCGTTTGGTACGAGCAGTACTTC. It yields the protein CASSPLAGVSVWYEQYF.

The chain uses TRBV5-4 and TRBJ1-2, with TRBD1 identical over 12 bases. Germline values: CDR1 SGHNT, CDR2 YYREEE (reference sequence). The CDR3 length is 15 residues. Trimming at V came to 3 bases and at J to 4 bases, leaving 4 bases not matched to a gene. The CDR3 DNA follows: TGTGCCAGCAGCTGGGGACAGGGGGCTAGCTATGGCTACACCTTC. Amino acid sequence: CASSWGQGASYGYTF.

DNA of the CDR3: TGTGCCAGCAGCCTCCGGGGACAGGGGATCGTCGCTTTCTTT. Translating it yields CASSLRGQGIVAFF. The chain has TRBV5-4 and TRBJ1-1; 10 nucleotides align to TRBD1. Looked up from germline, CDR1 is SGHNT and CDR2 is YYREEE (reference sequence). The CDR3 contains 14 residues. After removal of 4 bases from V and 11 bases from J, the junction contained 11 bases not matched to a gene.

The rearrangement uses TRBV7-2 and TRBJ2-2; a weak D match, TRBD2 (6 bases). The CDR3 is made up of 18 amino acids. Deletions cut 7 bases from V and 0 bases from J, with 21 bases between. In germline, CDR1 is SGHTA, CDR2 FQGNSA. CDR3 region: CASTFAGLGVANTGELFF. The CDR3 DNA follows: TGTGCCAGCACCTTCGCGGGGTTAGGGGTTGCGAACACCGGGGAGCTGTTTTTT.

The J gene is TRBJ1-1, the V gene TRBV30, with D tentatively TRBD1 (5 bases). The germline CDR1 and CDR2 sequences are GTSNPN and SVGIG (reference sequence). V lost 1 base to trimming and J lost 1 base, with 7 bases between them. CDR3 length equals 13 residues. CDR3 sequence (DNA): TGTGCCTGGAGTGGGACACAGAACACTGAAGCTTTCTTT. Translated, it gives CAWSGTQNTEAFF.

V usage is TRBV11-2 and J usage is TRBJ1-1, with TRBD1 matching 7 bases. Unmatched junction bases numbered 11, after V lost 2 bases and J lost 2 bases. The CDR3 consists of 17 residues. The V gene's germline CDR1 is SGHAT and CDR2 FQNNGV. CDR3 in DNA: TGTGCCAGCAGCTTACTCGTCAGGGCAGGGGGTAACACTGAAGCTTTCTTT. Its translation: CASSLLVRAGGNTEAFF.

The rearrangement joins TRBV7-5 to TRBJ1-6; the DNA was not used to check the table's D call, TRBD1. TRBV7-5 has pseudogene status. The CDR3 is made up of 17 amino acids. CDR3 nucleotide sequence: TGTGTCAGAAGCTTCACCGGGACAGGGGCCTTCCGTTCACCCCTCCACTTT. Its protein is CVRSFTGTGAFRSPLHF.

A single count supports this clone. This sequence joins TRBV5-1 and TRBJ1-1; D is perhaps TRBD1 (5 bases). This CDR3 has 15 amino acids. Trimming pared 3 bases from V and 1 base from J, leaving 13 bases between. The germline V gene encodes CDR1 SGHRS and CDR2 YFSETQ. The CDR3 region is CASSYQGSANTEAFF. The CDR3 DNA sequence: TGCGCCAGCAGCTACCAGGGTTCGGCGAACACTGAAGCTTTCTTT.

The chain is built from TRBV5-1 and TRBJ1-1, with D uncertain. The CDR3 runs to 15 residues. V was pared by 3 bases and J by 2 bases, with 14 bases between. Germline lookup yields CDR1 SGHRS and CDR2 YFSETQ. The CDR3 here is CASSSGPGANTEAFF. The DNA for the CDR3 is TGCGCCAGCAGCTCAGGACCGGGAGCAAACACTGAAGCTTTCTTT.

This chain connects TRBV28 to TRBJ2-7, with 8 bases matching TRBD1. V shed 4 bases and J 7 bases; nucleotides not matched to a gene: 6. The CDR3 sequence is 13 residues long. The V gene's germline CDR1 is MDHEN and CDR2 SYDVKM. The DNA of the CDR3 is TGTGCCAGCAGTTCTACAGGGGGTGAGGAGCAGTACTTC. It is translated as CASSSTGGEEQYF.

This clone is a singleton in its sample. The rearrangement links TRBV5-5 to TRBJ1-2; perhaps TRBD1 as D (5 bases). V was clipped by 4 bases and J by 3 bases, with 10 bases between them. The CDR3 sequence is 13 residues long. Germline CDR1 is SGHKS and CDR2 is YYEKEE (reference sequence). The CDR3 region has the DNA TGTGCCAGCAGCGCCACAGGTTACTATGGCTACACCTTC. It codes for CASSATGYYGYTF.

The genes are TRBV11-2 and TRBJ1-2; 9 bases are shared with TRBD1. The CDR3 runs 14 residues. J was trimmed by 2 bases and V by 5 bases; bases with no gene match: 3. Germline CDR1 and CDR2: SGHAT and FQNNGV. The CDR3 reads CASSPGQGNYGYTF. In DNA form, the CDR3 reads TGTGCCAGCAGCCCCGGACAGGGGAACTATGGCTACACCTTC.

The rearrangement links TRBV6-6 to TRBJ2-5; D is unclear. The germline V and J ends were trimmed by 6 bases and 5 bases, with 13 bases remaining between them. Germline loops: CDR1 MNHNY, CDR2 SVGAGI (reference sequence). This CDR3 contains 13 residues. The CDR3 loop reads CASSWQSEETQYF. The DNA of the CDR3 is TGTGCCAGCAGCTGGCAATCGGAGGAGACCCAGTACTTC.

V and J are TRBV12-5 and TRBJ2-1, with 10 bases identical to TRBD2. Trimming took 3 bases from V and 8 from J; bases not matched to a gene: 10. Germline V gene data show CDR1 as LGHNT and CDR2 as FRNRAP. CDR3 size: 16 residues. In DNA form, the CDR3 reads TGTGCTAGTGGTTTACCCCCTAGCGGGGGTCGAGATGAGCAGTTCTTC. Its translation is CASGLPPSGGRDEQFF.

This chain joins TRBV19 and TRBJ2-7, with 11 bases that match TRBD2. Germline CDR1 and CDR2: LNHDA and SQIVND (reference sequence). The CDR3 is 16 amino acids. V lost 4 bases and J lost 3; bases outside the gene matches: 8. CDR3 DNA: TGTGCCAGTAGTACCGGGATAGCGGGAGGGTTCTACGAGCAGTACTTC. It specifies CASSTGIAGGFYEQYF.

The chain uses TRBV15 and TRBJ1-4, with a tentative D call TRBD1 (6 bases). Germline V gene lookup returns CDR1 LNHNV and CDR2 YYDKDF (reference sequence). Between the trimmed V and J ends, which lost 4 bases and 7 bases, there was a span of 7 bases. This CDR3 contains 12 residues. DNA of the CDR3: TGTGCCACCAGCAAAGGGGGTGAAAAACTGTTTTTT. It yields the protein CATSKGGEKLFF.

The rearrangement links TRBV4-1 to TRBJ2-2; D remains ambiguous. V was cut by 1 base and J by 6 bases, with 6 bases left in between. The V gene's germline CDR1 is MGHRA and CDR2 YSYEKL. CDR3 length: 13 amino acids. CDR3 sequence: CASSQAGPGELFF. The CDR3 DNA sequence: TGCGCCAGCAGCCAAGCGGGTCCCGGGGAGCTGTTTTTT.

The gene calls are TRBV11-2 and TRBJ2-5; D possibly corresponds to TRBD2 (5 bases). The germline gives CDR1 SGHAT, CDR2 FQNNGV. V dropped 3 bases and J dropped 1 base, with 9 bases sitting between them. CDR3 length: 14 residues. CDR3 region: CASSLGSGQETQYF. The CDR3 DNA reads as TGTGCCAGCAGCTTGGGGAGCGGCCAAGAGACCCAGTACTTC.

CDR3 residues: CASSHWSGSRSETQYF. The CDR3 nucleotides read TGCGCCAGCAGCCACTGGAGCGGGAGTCGTTCAGAGACCCAGTACTTC. J is TRBJ2-5 and V is TRBV4-3, with TRBD2 matching 8 bases. V lost 3 bases to trimming and J lost 4 bases; unmatched junction nucleotides: 10. The CDR3 loop spans 16 amino acids. From germline, CDR1 is LGHNA and CDR2 YSLEER.